The 28 T cell receptor beta chains presented below share a single source sample, sequenced in a study of blood T cell repertoires in COVID-19 (dated by TCRdb to 2018 to 2021). Library method: the immunoSEQ multiplex PCR assay. Here the immuneACCESS table is served through TCRdb, limited to in-frame sequences with V and J called. Missing clones are a known gap in these copies; in checked studies unresolved V genes cover under half, and the rest lacks a known reason. This sample holds under 250,000 clones; about 94% were observed only once. The leading ten clones occupy 0.8% to 1% of the sample. The sequenced sample consisted of peripheral blood. All receptors come from a man aged 55 to 69 with COVID-19, enrolled during active disease.

This chain connects TRBV19 to TRBJ2-2, with 16 bases fitting TRBD2. The CDR3 contains 18 residues. The V gene end was trimmed by 9 bases and the J gene end by 6 bases; junction bases not matched to a gene: 13. In germline, CDR1 is LNHDA, CDR2 SQIVND (reference sequence). The CDR3 protein is CASKAPGLAGGKAGELFF. The CDR3 coding sequence is TGTGCCAGCAAAGCCCCGGGACTAGCGGGAGGGAAGGCCGGGGAGCTGTTTTTT.

The gene calls are TRBV4-3 and TRBJ2-7, with D tentatively TRBD2 (6 bases). The V and J ends lost 0 bases and 2 bases respectively, with 17 bases between them. Germline V gene sequence: CDR1 LGHNA, CDR2 YSLEER. This CDR3 comprises 17 residues. The CDR3 is CASSQDYGTATTYEQYF. The DNA for the CDR3 is TGCGCCAGCAGCCAAGATTATGGGACTGCAACCACCTACGAGCAGTACTTC.

V usage is TRBV18 and J usage is TRBJ1-3, with D unresolved. The V and J ends lost 0 bases and 0 bases respectively, with 12 bases between them. Germline-derived CDR1 and CDR2 are KGHSH and LQKENI. The CDR3 sequence is 17 residues long. CDR3 sequence reads: CASSPPGLRGSGNTIYF. DNA for the CDR3: TGTGCCAGCTCACCACCGGGTCTCCGGGGCTCTGGAAACACCATATATTTT.

The chain links TRBV19 to TRBJ1-2; 7 bases agree with TRBD1. CDR1 and CDR2 (germline): LNHDA, SQIVND (reference sequence). The ends lost 5 bases at V and 4 bases at J; junction bases unmatched: 4. This CDR3 contains 13 residues. The CDR3 loop reads CASSLTGLYGYTF. CDR3 nucleotide sequence: TGTGCCAGTAGTCTGACAGGGCTCTATGGCTACACCTTC.

This chain links TRBV4-2 with TRBJ2-7; D is uncertain. Looked up from germline, CDR1 is LGHNA and CDR2 is YNFKEQ. This CDR3 is 17 amino acids long. V lost 0 bases to trimming and J lost 4 bases, with 19 bases between them. The CDR3 loop reads CASSQEFAALGEYEQYF. DNA of the CDR3: TGTGCCAGCAGCCAAGAGTTCGCGGCATTGGGTGAATACGAGCAGTACTTC.

This clone occurred once. V and J are TRBV9 and TRBJ2-3; D remains ambiguous. CDR1 is SGDLS, CDR2 YYNGEE, per germline. The V end was cut by 0 bases, the J end by 2 bases, with 7 bases between. This CDR3 is 14 amino acids long. The CDR3 is CASSVGPLTDTQYF. In nucleotides, the CDR3 is TGTGCCAGCAGCGTAGGGCCGCTCACAGATACGCAGTATTTT.

This chain links TRBV19 with TRBJ2-6; the match to TRBD2 covers 7 bases. After removal of 4 bases from V and 0 bases from J, the junction contained 12 bases not matched to a gene. The germline CDR1 and CDR2 sequences are LNHDA and SQIVND (reference sequence). This CDR3 region has 19 residues. CDR3 DNA sequence: TGTGCCAGTAGTAAAAGCGGGGCAGTGTCCCCCTCTGGGGCCAACGTCCTGACTTTC. Translation: CASSKSGAVSPSGANVLTF.

V usage is TRBV5-6 and J usage is TRBJ1-2; TRBD1 matches 7 bases. CDR3 length equals 13 residues. Germline CDR1 reads SGHDT; CDR2 reads YYEEEE. The V and J ends lost 4 bases and 4 bases, in that order; junction bases with no gene match: 4. The CDR3 region is CASSVGQPYGYTF. The CDR3 DNA reads TGTGCCAGCAGCGTGGGACAGCCCTATGGCTACACCTTC.

This chain links TRBV5-4 with TRBJ2-7, with D possibly matching TRBD1 (5 bases). The germline CDR1 and CDR2 sequences are SGHNT and YYREEE (reference sequence). The CDR3 contains 14 residues. The V gene lost 2 bases and the J gene lost 6 bases, with 15 bases spanning the gap. CDR3 sequence reads: CASSFHPETGEQYF. The CDR3 DNA follows: TGTGCCAGCAGCTTTCATCCAGAAACAGGCGAGCAGTACTTC.

The chain has TRBV15 and TRBJ1-1; a weak D match, TRBD1 (6 bases). This CDR3 is built from 15 residues. Germline loops: CDR1 LNHNV, CDR2 YYDKDF (reference sequence). Trimming shortened V by 1 base and J by 2 bases, and 11 bases separated the two germline ends. The CDR3 region is CATSRAGEGNTEAFF. Written as DNA, the CDR3 is TGTGCCACCAGCAGAGCAGGGGAGGGTAACACTGAAGCTTTCTTT.

The V gene is TRBV15, the J gene TRBJ1-6, with 7 bases identical to TRBD1. The germline CDR1 and CDR2 sequences are LNHNV and YYDKDF (reference sequence). This CDR3 has 14 residues. V shed 2 bases and J 14 bases; nucleotides not matched to a gene: 9. In nucleotides, the CDR3 is TGTGCCACCAGCAGACGCGACAGGGTAGTCGCCCTCCACTTT. It is translated as CATSRRDRVVALHF.

This chain links TRBV27 with TRBJ2-5; 7 nucleotides match TRBD2. V lost 3 bases and J lost 7; bases outside the gene matches: 8. This CDR3 contains 14 residues. Germline-derived CDR1 and CDR2 are MNHEY and SMNVEV (reference sequence). The CDR3: CASSLGLPGSTQYF. Written as DNA, the CDR3 is TGTGCCAGCAGTTTGGGACTACCTGGGTCGACCCAGTACTTC.

The J gene is TRBJ1-3, the V gene TRBV28, with 8 bases matching TRBD1. The germline V gene has CDR1 MDHEN and CDR2 SYDVKM. J gave up 0 bases and V 4 bases, and 11 bases lay outside the gene matches. The CDR3 has 18 residues. CDR3 region: CASSSGTGPFFSGNTIYF. Here the CDR3 DNA reads TGTGCCAGCAGTTCCGGGACAGGTCCTTTTTTCTCTGGAAACACCATATATTTT.

The J gene is TRBJ2-6, the V gene TRBV5-1; D is uncertain. CDR3 length: 17 amino acids. V lost 3 bases and J lost 0, with 13 bases in between. Germline CDR1 SGHRS, CDR2 YFSETQ. The CDR3 protein is CASSYDPGASGANVLTF. For the CDR3, the DNA is TGCGCCAGCAGCTACGACCCAGGCGCCTCTGGGGCCAACGTCCTGACTTTC.

This clone has just one count. V and J are TRBV11-2 and TRBJ2-2; D is perhaps TRBD1 (5 bases). V lost 1 base, J lost 4 bases, and 10 bases lay in between. This CDR3 has 15 residues. The germline CDR1 and CDR2 sequences are SGHAT and FQNNGV. The CDR3 region has the DNA TGTGCCAGCAGCTTAGCGCAGGGCGGCACCGGGGAGCTGTTTTTT. Translating it yields CASSLAQGGTGELFF.

The V and J genes are TRBV9 and TRBJ1-2; 9 bases are shared with TRBD1. J gave up 7 bases and V 3 bases, and 10 bases lay outside the gene matches. The V gene's germline CDR1 is SGDLS and CDR2 YYNGEE. The CDR3 sequence is 15 residues long. The CDR3 coding sequence is TGTGCCAGCAGCGGGGGACAGGGATTGCCTATTGGCTACACCTTC. Amino acids: CASSGGQGLPIGYTF.

The CDR3 nucleotides read TGTGCCAGCAGCCCTAGCGGGAGCTTGGGTTCCGAGCAGTACTTC. This encodes CASSPSGSLGSEQYF. The J gene is TRBJ2-7, the V gene TRBV3-1 (or the pseudogene TRBV3-2); 10 bases line up with TRBD2. The CDR3 consists of 15 residues. After removal of 4 bases from V and 6 bases from J, the junction contained 9 bases not matched to a gene. CDR1 is LGHDT and CDR2 is YNNKEL in the germline V gene (reference sequence).

The CDR3 bases are TGTGCCAGCAGCGCCCCAACAGGGGACACTGAAGCTTTCTTT. Its translation is CASSAPTGDTEAFF. The J gene is TRBJ1-1, the V gene TRBV9, with TRBD1 matching over 7 bases. V gave up 3 bases and J gave up 3 bases; unmatched junction bases: 5. The CDR3 covers 14 residues. Per germline, CDR1 SGDLS and CDR2 YYNGEE.

The J gene is TRBJ2-7, the V gene TRBV6-1, with TRBD1 identical over 12 bases. The CDR3 totals 18 residues. The V gene's germline CDR1 is MNHNS and CDR2 SASEGT. Trimming at V came to 4 bases and at J to 4 bases, leaving 14 bases not matched to a gene. CDR3 sequence: CASSVAGEWGQGAYEQYF. Written as DNA, the CDR3 is TGTGCCAGCAGTGTCGCGGGGGAGTGGGGACAGGGGGCTTACGAGCAGTACTTC.

The chain employs TRBV6-5 and TRBJ2-1; TRBD1 agrees at 9 bases. Germline CDR1 and CDR2: MNHEY and SVGAGI. V shed 4 bases, J shed 3 bases, and the junction held 7 bases outside the gene matches. The CDR3 runs 16 residues. The CDR3: CASSFTRDRVYNEQFF. CDR3 DNA sequence: TGTGCCAGCAGTTTCACCCGGGACAGGGTCTACAATGAGCAGTTCTTC.

The genes are TRBV5-1 and TRBJ2-1, with 10 bases fitting TRBD2. With V trimmed by 3 bases and J by 4 bases, 10 bases remained unmatched. The CDR3 consists of 17 residues. The germline CDR1 and CDR2 sequences are SGHRS and YFSETQ. The CDR3 reads CASSSMVTSGDYNEQFF. The CDR3 bases are TGCGCCAGCAGCTCCATGGTTACTAGCGGGGATTACAATGAGCAGTTCTTC.

V and J are TRBV6-5 and TRBJ1-2; 12 positions agree with TRBD1. CDR1 is MNHEY, CDR2 SVGAGI, per germline. CDR3 length equals 15 residues. V shed 8 bases and J 8 bases; nucleotides not matched to a gene: 12. The CDR3 protein is CASEDTGTGGQGYTF. CDR3 nucleotide sequence: TGTGCCAGCGAAGACACCGGGACAGGGGGCCAGGGCTACACCTTC.

The rearrangement links TRBV7-2 to TRBJ1-2, with 10 bases that match TRBD1. V lost 1 base and J lost 8; bases outside the gene matches: 4. The germline CDR1 and CDR2 sequences are SGHTA and FQGNSA. This CDR3 has 14 amino acids. The CDR3 region is CASSLGQGAEGYTF. The CDR3 DNA reads TGTGCCAGCAGCTTAGGACAGGGGGCCGAAGGCTACACCTTC. Using reference TRBV7-2 and TRBJ1-2 for the parts outside the CDR3, the full variable domain is GAGVSQSPSNKVTEKGKDVELRCDPISGHTALYWYRQSLGQGLEFLIYFQGNSAPDKSGLPSDRFSAERTGGSVSTLTIQRTQQEDSAVYLCASSLGQGAEGYTFGSGTRLTVV.

V gene TRBV19 combines with J gene TRBJ2-3, with TRBD2 matching 8 bases. V lost 10 bases, J lost 4 bases, and 7 bases stayed unmatched. CDR1 is LNHDA and CDR2 is SQIVND in the germline V gene (reference sequence). The CDR3 consists of 13 residues. This CDR3 reads CATQREQADTQYF. The DNA for the CDR3 is TGTGCCACCCAGCGGGAGCAGGCAGATACGCAGTATTTT.

The chain has TRBV4-1 and TRBJ1-5; 11 bases agree with TRBD1. Germline CDR1 MGHRA, CDR2 YSYEKL. The length of the CDR3 is 19 residues. Germline trimming cut 3 bases from V and 2 bases from J; bases unmatched to any gene: 12. CDR3 loop: CASSQSGTGGVVGNQPQHF. Here the CDR3 DNA reads TGCGCCAGCAGCCAGTCCGGGACAGGGGGGGTAGTCGGCAATCAGCCCCAGCATTTT.

The chain is built from TRBV2 and TRBJ1-5, with D possibly TRBD1 on 6 matching bases. Germline assignment: CDR1 SNHLY and CDR2 FYNNEI. V shed 3 bases and J shed 0 bases, with 12 bases lying between them. The CDR3 is 16 residues long. The CDR3 nucleotides read TGTGCCAGCAGTGATCTCCAGGGGAATAGCAATCAGCCCCAGCATTTT. This encodes CASSDLQGNSNQPQHF.

The rearrangement links TRBV7-2 to TRBJ2-7; 7 bases agree with TRBD2. This CDR3 spans 14 amino acids. Germline-derived CDR1 and CDR2 are SGHTA and FQGNSA. V shed 4 bases and J 5 bases; nucleotides not matched to a gene: 8. CDR3 sequence reads: CASSWREGIDEQYF. The CDR3 DNA is TGTGCCAGCAGCTGGAGGGAGGGGATAGACGAGCAGTACTTC.

This clone has a single count. The chain carries TRBV6-5 and TRBJ2-7; 7 nucleotides match TRBD2. V lost 6 bases, J lost 3 bases, and 11 bases stayed unmatched. The CDR3 covers 15 residues. Germline values: CDR1 MNHEY, CDR2 SVGAGI. The CDR3 DNA sequence: TGTGCCAGCAGCCCCACCGGGACTAACGTCTACGAGCAGTACTTC. Translated: CASSPTGTNVYEQYF.